Below are 26 T cell receptor beta chains sequenced from a single sample in a study of blood T cells in healthy people across ages. A second PCR of 7 to 11 cycles used a sample-barcoded 5' primer and a J-beta primer mix. From the 5' RACE reads, TCRdb called clonotypes with MiXCR, one entry per CDR3 protein. The sample has hundreds of thousands of distinct CDR3 sequences, around a fifth seen once. The sequenced sample was blood. These receptors were collected from a man in his sixties or seventies in good health.

This chain connects TRBV10-3 to TRBJ1-5, with D hard to call. Trimming removed 7 bases at V and 1 base at J, with 8 bases between. CDR1 is ENHRY and CDR2 is SYGVKD in the germline V gene. This CDR3 has 13 residues. The chain's CDR3 is CAINTESNQPQHF. In DNA, the CDR3 is TGTGCCATCAACACCGAGAGCAATCAGCCCCAGCATTTT.

This sequence joins TRBV5-1 and TRBJ2-1; D perhaps matches TRBD2 (5 bases). The CDR3 covers 12 residues. Per germline, CDR1 SGHRS and CDR2 YFSETQ. V was trimmed by 7 bases and J by 4 bases, leaving 9 bases between them. The chain's CDR3 is CASGGQYNEQFF. As DNA, the CDR3 is TGCGCCAGCGGAGGTCAGTACAATGAGCAGTTCTTC.

The chain is built from TRBV6-2 or TRBV6-3 and TRBJ2-3, with 11 bases matching TRBD2. The junction had 6 bases not matched to a gene; V was cut back by 7 bases and J by 6 bases. There are 14 residues in the CDR3. From germline, CDR1 is MNHEY and CDR2 SVGEGT. CDR3 DNA: TGTGCCAGCATGCTAGCGGGAGGTATGGATACGCAGTATTTT. Translation: CASMLAGGMDTQYF.

This clonotype showed up just a few times. The CDR3 region is CASSTNGRGYGYTF. The CDR3, as DNA: TGTGCCAGCAGCACCAACGGACGTGGCTATGGCTACACCTTC. The V call is TRBV27, the J call TRBJ1-2, with D uncertain. The CDR3 sequence is 14 residues long. The V end lost 6 bases, the J end lost 4 bases, and 15 bases lay between the germline ends. CDR1 and CDR2 (germline): MNHEY, SMNVEV (reference sequence).

The chain recombines TRBV20-1 with TRBJ2-2; a possible D gene is TRBD1 (5 bases). Germline-derived CDR1 and CDR2 are DFQATT and SNEGSKA (reference sequence). Trimming shortened V by 6 bases and J by 2 bases, and 10 bases separated the two germline ends. The length of the CDR3 is 13 residues. The CDR3 nucleotides are TGCAGTGCCATTGGACAAAACACCGGGGAGCTGTTTTTT. Protein product: CSAIGQNTGELFF.

This clonotype turned up a few times. One end of the junction fails to match germline, which may point to a read error. The chain links TRBV27 to TRBJ2-7; 12 bases fit TRBD2. Germline CDR1 reads MNHEY; CDR2 reads SMNVEV (reference sequence). The CDR3 has 15 residues. The CDR3 protein is CASSWTSGNANERYF. Written as DNA, the CDR3 is TGTGCCAGCAGTTGGACTAGCGGGAACGCCAACGAGCGGTACTTC.

Only one count was recorded for this clonotype. The V gene is TRBV14, the J gene TRBJ2-3, with 14 bases aligning to TRBD2. Trimming at V came to 7 bases and at J to 4 bases, leaving 13 bases not matched to a gene. This CDR3 is built from 18 residues. Germline CDR1 is SGHDN and CDR2 is FVKESK. CDR3 loop: CASTRGTSGSSGADTQYF. The CDR3 DNA follows: TGTGCCAGCACCCGAGGGACTAGCGGGAGTAGCGGCGCAGATACGCAGTATTTT.

This clonotype was seen a handful of times. The genes are TRBV27 and TRBJ2-5; D is perhaps TRBD1 (6 bases). Germline V CDR1 and CDR2: MNHEY, SMNVEV (reference sequence). This CDR3 is built from 15 residues. The V end lost 0 bases, the J end lost 2 bases, and 10 bases lay between the germline ends. The CDR3 region is CASSLSPGTQETQYF. CDR3 in DNA: TGTGCCAGCAGTTTATCGCCGGGGACACAAGAGACCCAGTACTTC.

This clonotype was detected ten times or more. V gene TRBV7-2 combines with J gene TRBJ2-5; 11 bases agree with TRBD2. From germline, CDR1 is SGHTA and CDR2 FQGNSA. Trimming took 5 bases from V and 5 from J; bases not matched to a gene: 7. The CDR3 is 15 amino acids. For the CDR3, the DNA is TGTGCCAGCAGCCCTGGGACTAGCGGTGCGGAGACCCAGTACTTC. It specifies CASSPGTSGAETQYF.

The sample holds a few counts of this clonotype. The chain employs TRBV20-1 and TRBJ2-5; 11 bases are shared with TRBD2. The end of the DNA fits TRBJ2-7 better, so the J call may be wrong. Germline V gene lookup returns CDR1 DFQATT and CDR2 SNEGSKA (reference sequence). The CDR3 runs to 13 residues. The CDR3 nucleotides are TGCAGTGCTCCCGGGACTAGCGGATACGAGCAGTACTTC. Translating it yields CSAPGTSGYEQYF.

The V gene is TRBV20-1, the J gene TRBJ2-4; 7 nucleotides align to TRBD2. CDR3 length equals 18 residues. V lost 3 bases to trimming and J lost 0 bases; unmatched junction nucleotides: 14. Germline values: CDR1 DFQATT, CDR2 SNEGSKA (reference sequence). The CDR3 sequence: CSASPKPSLAGAKNIQYF. As DNA, the CDR3 is TGCAGTGCTAGCCCAAAGCCCTCATTAGCGGGAGCCAAAAACATTCAGTACTTC.

This clonotype was seen a few times. This rearrangement joins TRBV20-1 to TRBJ1-1; no clear D. Germline V gives CDR1 DFQATT, CDR2 SNEGSKA (reference sequence). The CDR3 runs 11 residues. CDR3 residues: CSYLWDTEAFF. The CDR3 region has the DNA TGCAGCTACCTGTGGGACACTGAAGCTTTCTTT.

This clonotype appeared a few times. The chain recombines TRBV7-2 with TRBJ2-7; a possible D gene is TRBD2 (5 bases). This CDR3 has 13 amino acids. The germline V gene encodes CDR1 SGHTA and CDR2 FQGNSA. V gave up 3 bases and J gave up 5 bases, with 11 bases separating them. The CDR3 DNA follows: TGTGCCAGCAGCTTTGGTGCCGGGGACGAGCAGTACTTC. Amino acid sequence: CASSFGAGDEQYF.

This clonotype was counted between two and nine times. The gene calls are TRBV20-1 and TRBJ2-5, with unresolved D. The germline V gene has CDR1 DFQATT and CDR2 SNEGSKA (reference sequence). Deletions cut 3 bases from V and 5 bases from J, with 22 bases between. This CDR3 has 16 amino acids. In nucleotides, the CDR3 is TGCAGTGCTAGGGCTCCACTACGACATTTCGTGGAGACCCAGTACTTC. Its protein is CSARAPLRHFVETQYF.

This clonotype was seen a handful of times. The V gene is TRBV20-1, the J gene TRBJ2-1; 9 nucleotides match TRBD2. Germline CDR1 and CDR2: DFQATT and SNEGSKA (reference sequence). The length of the CDR3 is 16 residues. V dropped 5 bases and J dropped 1; count of bases not matched to a gene: 9. In DNA, the CDR3 is TGCAGTGCTGGAACTGTAGCGGGAGAATCCTACAATGAGCAGTTCTTC. Its protein product is CSAGTVAGESYNEQFF.

This chain connects TRBV27 to TRBJ2-7; unclear D gene. Trimming stripped 6 bases from V and 6 bases from J, with 18 bases between. The V gene's germline CDR1 is MNHEY and CDR2 SMNVEV (reference sequence). This CDR3 spans 14 amino acids. CDR3 in amino acids: CASSYRDLPGEQYF. The CDR3 bases are TGTGCCAGCAGCTATAGGGATCTTCCAGGCGAGCAGTACTTC.

This clonotype was seen only once. This chain connects TRBV12-3 or TRBV12-4 to TRBJ1-2; 7 positions agree with TRBD1. The CDR3 runs 14 residues. The V gene end was trimmed by 5 bases and the J gene end by 8 bases; junction bases not matched to a gene: 11. The CDR3 loop is CASSRDSTETGYTF. The CDR3 DNA sequence: TGTGCCAGCAGTAGGGACAGCACAGAAACAGGCTACACCTTC.

This clonotype was detected ten times or more. The chain links TRBV6-1 to TRBJ2-7, with 8 nucleotides matching TRBD1. The germline V gene encodes CDR1 MNHNS and CDR2 SASEGT. The CDR3 has 12 residues. J gave up 2 bases and V 9 bases, and 3 bases lay outside the gene matches. The CDR3 nucleotides read TGTGCCAGTAGGACAGGGACCTACGAGCAGTACTTC. Its protein is CASRTGTYEQYF.

This clonotype was picked up a small number of times. This may be a read error: a much more frequent sequence differs by one nucleotide. The chain is built from TRBV7-9 and TRBJ2-2, with D possibly being TRBD1 or TRBD2 (5 bases each). CDR1 and CDR2 from the germline V gene are SEHNR and FQNEAQ (reference sequence). The CDR3 consists of 14 residues. The CDR3 region has the DNA TGTGCCAGCAGCTTAGTGCAGGGCTTCGGGGAGCCGTTTTTT. Amino acid sequence: CASSLVQGFGEPFF.

Concerning this clonotype: Given a much more abundant clone one base away, this may be a read error. The chain joins TRBV29-1 to TRBJ2-3; 11 bases are shared with TRBD1. The CDR3 totals 15 residues. Trimming cost V 2 bases and J 5 bases; bases outside gene matches: 6. Germline loops: CDR1 SQVTM, CDR2 ANQGSEA. The CDR3 region has the DNA TGCAGCGTTGAACTGTGGACAGGGGGCAGAGATACGCAGTATTTT. Protein: CSVELWTGGRDTQYF.

The chain uses TRBV15 and TRBJ2-7; D perhaps matches TRBD2 (5 bases). Germline V gene data show CDR1 as LNHNV and CDR2 as YYDKDF (reference sequence). This CDR3 region has 16 residues. V dropped 0 bases and J dropped 0 bases, with 12 bases sitting between them. The CDR3 here is CATSRENSGSSYEQYF. The CDR3 bases are TGTGCCACCAGCAGAGAGAATAGTGGGAGCTCCTACGAGCAGTACTTC.

This clonotype was picked up a small number of times. The rearrangement uses TRBV7-9 and TRBJ2-7; maybe TRBD1 (6 bases). Germline CDR1 and CDR2: SEHNR and FQNEAQ (reference sequence). V was cut by 5 bases and J by 0 bases, with 11 bases left in between. The CDR3 consists of 14 residues. The CDR3 sequence is CASSPDRYSYEQYF. The CDR3 DNA reads as TGTGCCAGCAGCCCAGACAGGTACTCCTACGAGCAGTACTTC. Together with reference TRBV7-9 and TRBJ2-7, the CDR3 gives the full variable domain: DTGVSQNPRHKITKRGQNVTFRCDPISEHNRLYWYRQTLGQGPEFLTYFQNEAQLEKSRLLSDRFSAERPKGSFSTLEIQRTEQGDSAMYLCASSPDRYSYEQYFGPGTRLTVT.

V is TRBV20-1 and J is TRBJ2-5; tentatively, D is TRBD2 (5 bases). The CDR3 extends over 16 amino acids. V lost 6 bases and J lost 2, with 22 bases in between. From germline, CDR1 is DFQATT and CDR2 SNEGSKA (reference sequence). The CDR3 DNA follows: TGCAGTGCCTTTACCCCGGGCGGCAGGACTCAAGAGACCCAGTACTTC. Translated, it gives CSAFTPGGRTQETQYF.

The V gene is TRBV27, the J gene TRBJ2-1, with 9 bases lining up with TRBD2. CDR1 and CDR2 (germline): MNHEY, SMNVEV (reference sequence). CDR3 length: 15 amino acids. CDR3 amino acids: CVGSLTSGERNEQFF. CDR3 nucleotides: TGTGTCGGCAGTTTGACTAGCGGTGAGCGCAATGAGCAGTTCTTC.

Regarding this clonotype: This may be a read error, as it is one base from a much larger clone. The chain couples TRBV12-3 or TRBV12-4 to TRBJ1-2; D remains unclear. CDR3 length: 13 amino acids. V lost 3 bases to trimming and J lost 1 base, with 6 bases between them. CDR3 loop: CASSFVDNYGYTF. The DNA of the CDR3 is TGTGCCAGCAGTTTCGTCGATAACTATGGCTACACCTTC.

The chain couples TRBV5-1 to TRBJ2-5, with D possibly matching TRBD1 (6 bases). The CDR3 loop spans 15 amino acids. V was pared by 2 bases and J by 2 bases, with 13 bases between. Looked up from germline, CDR1 is SGHRS and CDR2 is YFSETQ. CDR3 coding DNA: TGCGCCAGCAGCTTACGGGACATAACTCAAGAGACCCAGTACTTC. Protein sequence: CASSLRDITQETQYF.